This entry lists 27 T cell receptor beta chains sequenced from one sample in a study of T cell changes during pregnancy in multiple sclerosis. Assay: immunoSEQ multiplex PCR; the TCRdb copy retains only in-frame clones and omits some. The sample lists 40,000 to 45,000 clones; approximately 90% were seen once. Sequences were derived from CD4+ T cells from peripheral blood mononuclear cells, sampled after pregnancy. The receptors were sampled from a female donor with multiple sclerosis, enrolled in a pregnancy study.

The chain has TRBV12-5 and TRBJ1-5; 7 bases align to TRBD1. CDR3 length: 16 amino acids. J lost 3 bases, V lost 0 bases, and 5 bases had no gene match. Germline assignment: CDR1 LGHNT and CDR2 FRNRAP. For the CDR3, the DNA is TGTGCTAGTGGTTTGGTCCTGGGACAGCCCAATCAGCCCCAGCATTTT. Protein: CASGLVLGQPNQPQHF.

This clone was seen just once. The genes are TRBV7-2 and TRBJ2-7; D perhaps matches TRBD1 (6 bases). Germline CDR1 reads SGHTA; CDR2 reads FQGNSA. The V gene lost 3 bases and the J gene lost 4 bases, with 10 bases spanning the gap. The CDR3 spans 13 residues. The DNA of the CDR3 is TGTGCCAGCAGCTTGGACAGCATGTACGAGCAGTACTTC. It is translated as CASSLDSMYEQYF.

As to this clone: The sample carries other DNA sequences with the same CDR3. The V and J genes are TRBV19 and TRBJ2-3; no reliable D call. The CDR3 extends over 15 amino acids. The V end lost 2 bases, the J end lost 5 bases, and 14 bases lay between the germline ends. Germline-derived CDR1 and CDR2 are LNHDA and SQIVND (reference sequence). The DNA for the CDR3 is TGTGCCAGTAGTATAAGCTGGAGCCCCGTAGATACGCAGTATTTT. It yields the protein CASSISWSPVDTQYF.

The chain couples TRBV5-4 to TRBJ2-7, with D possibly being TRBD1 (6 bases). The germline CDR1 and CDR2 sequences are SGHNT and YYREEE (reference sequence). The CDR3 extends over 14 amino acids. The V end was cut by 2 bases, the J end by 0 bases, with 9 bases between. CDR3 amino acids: CASSFGTHSYEQYF. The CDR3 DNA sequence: TGTGCCAGCAGCTTCGGGACACACTCCTACGAGCAGTACTTC.

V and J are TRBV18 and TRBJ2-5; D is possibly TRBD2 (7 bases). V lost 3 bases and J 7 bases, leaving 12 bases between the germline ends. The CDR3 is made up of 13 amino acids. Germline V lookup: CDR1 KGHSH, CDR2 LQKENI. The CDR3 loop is CASSPAGAGTQYF. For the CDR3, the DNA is TGTGCCAGCTCACCTGCGGGGGCCGGGACCCAGTACTTC.

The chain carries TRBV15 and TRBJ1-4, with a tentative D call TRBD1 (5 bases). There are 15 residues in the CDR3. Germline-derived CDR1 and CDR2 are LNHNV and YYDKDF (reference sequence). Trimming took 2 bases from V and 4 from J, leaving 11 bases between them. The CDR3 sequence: CATSRFRQLNEKLFF. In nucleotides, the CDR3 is TGTGCCACCAGCAGATTCCGACAGCTTAATGAAAAACTGTTTTTT.

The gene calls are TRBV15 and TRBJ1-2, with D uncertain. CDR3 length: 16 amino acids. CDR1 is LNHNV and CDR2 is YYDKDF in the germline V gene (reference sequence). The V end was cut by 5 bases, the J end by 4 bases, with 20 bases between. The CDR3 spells CATSPHMRARIYGYTF. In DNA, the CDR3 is TGTGCCACCAGCCCCCACATGAGGGCGCGTATCTATGGCTACACCTTC.

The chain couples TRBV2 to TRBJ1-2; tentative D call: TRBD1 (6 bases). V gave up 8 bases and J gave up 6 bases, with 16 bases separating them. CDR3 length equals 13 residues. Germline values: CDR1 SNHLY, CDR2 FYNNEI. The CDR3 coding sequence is TGTGCCAGCGGTACTGGACAGACCCATGGCTACACCTTC. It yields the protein CASGTGQTHGYTF.

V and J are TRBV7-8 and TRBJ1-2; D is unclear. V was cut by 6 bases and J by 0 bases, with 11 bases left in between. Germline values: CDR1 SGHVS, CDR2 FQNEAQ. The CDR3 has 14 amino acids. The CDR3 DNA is TGTGCCAGCAGGCAAGATGAGGCTAACTATGGCTACACCTTC. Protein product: CASRQDEANYGYTF.

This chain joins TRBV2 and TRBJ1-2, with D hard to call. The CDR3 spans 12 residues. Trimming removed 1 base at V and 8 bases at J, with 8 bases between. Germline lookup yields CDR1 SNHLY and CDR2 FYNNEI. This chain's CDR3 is CASSEVEAGYTF. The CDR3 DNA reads TGTGCCAGCAGTGAAGTGGAGGCGGGCTACACCTTC.

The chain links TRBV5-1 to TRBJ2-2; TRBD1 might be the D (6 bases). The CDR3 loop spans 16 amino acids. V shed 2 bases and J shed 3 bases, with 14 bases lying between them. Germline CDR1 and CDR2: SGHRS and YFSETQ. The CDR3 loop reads CASSLGQGMYTGELFF. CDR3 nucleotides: TGCGCCAGCAGCTTAGGGCAGGGGATGTACACCGGGGAGCTGTTTTTT. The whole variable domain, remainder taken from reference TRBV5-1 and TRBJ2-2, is KAGVTQTPRYLIKTRGQQVTLSCSPISGHRSVSWYQQTPGQGLQFLFEYFSETQRNKGNFPGRFSGRQFSNSRSEMNVSTLELGDSALYLCASSLGQGMYTGELFFGEGSRLTVL.

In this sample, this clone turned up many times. CDR3 nucleotides: TGCGCCAGCAGCCCCAACACGGGGGGCCTCCGGGAGCAGTTCTTC. It is translated as CASSPNTGGLREQFF. V and J are TRBV5-1 and TRBJ2-1; D might be TRBD2 (7 bases). Trimming took off 4 bases at V and 10 bases at J, with 21 bases between the two ends. This CDR3 has 15 amino acids. Germline assignment: CDR1 SGHRS and CDR2 YFSETQ. Together with reference TRBV5-1 and TRBJ2-1, the CDR3 gives the full variable domain: KAGVTQTPRYLIKTRGQQVTLSCSPISGHRSVSWYQQTPGQGLQFLFEYFSETQRNKGNFPGRFSGRQFSNSRSEMNVSTLELGDSALYLCASSPNTGGLREQFFGPGTRLTVL.

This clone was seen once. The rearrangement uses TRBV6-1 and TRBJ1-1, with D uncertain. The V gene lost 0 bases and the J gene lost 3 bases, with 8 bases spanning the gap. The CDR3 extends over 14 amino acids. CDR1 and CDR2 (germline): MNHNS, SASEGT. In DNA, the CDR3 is TGTGCCAGCAGTGAAGCGCTGGAGTACACTGAAGCTTTCTTT. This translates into CASSEALEYTEAFF.

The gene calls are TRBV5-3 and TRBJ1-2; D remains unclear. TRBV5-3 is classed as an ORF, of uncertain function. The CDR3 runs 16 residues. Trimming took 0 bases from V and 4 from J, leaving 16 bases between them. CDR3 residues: CARSLGAAAILYGYTF. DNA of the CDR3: TGTGCCAGAAGCTTGGGGGCAGCCGCCATCCTCTATGGCTACACCTTC.

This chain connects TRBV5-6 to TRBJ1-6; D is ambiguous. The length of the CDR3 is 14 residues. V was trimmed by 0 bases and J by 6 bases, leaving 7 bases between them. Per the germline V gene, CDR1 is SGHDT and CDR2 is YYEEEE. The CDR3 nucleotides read TGTGCCAGCAGCTTGGTTCAGGTTAATTCACCCCTCCACTTT. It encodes CASSLVQVNSPLHF.

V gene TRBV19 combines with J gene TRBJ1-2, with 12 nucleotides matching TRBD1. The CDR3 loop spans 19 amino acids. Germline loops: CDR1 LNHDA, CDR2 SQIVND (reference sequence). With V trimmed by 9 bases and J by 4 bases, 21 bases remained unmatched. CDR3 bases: TGTGCCAGCCTGGGGGGACAGGGGGCGAATTCAAATCCATTCTATGGCTACACCTTC. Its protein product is CASLGGQGANSNPFYGYTF.

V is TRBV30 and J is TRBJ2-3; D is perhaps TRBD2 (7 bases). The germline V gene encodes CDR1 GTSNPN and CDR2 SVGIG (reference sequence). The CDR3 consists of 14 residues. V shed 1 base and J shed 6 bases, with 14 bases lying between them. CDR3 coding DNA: TGTGCCTGGAGTGATGCGGGGGCTGAGGATACGCAGTATTTT. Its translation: CAWSDAGAEDTQYF.

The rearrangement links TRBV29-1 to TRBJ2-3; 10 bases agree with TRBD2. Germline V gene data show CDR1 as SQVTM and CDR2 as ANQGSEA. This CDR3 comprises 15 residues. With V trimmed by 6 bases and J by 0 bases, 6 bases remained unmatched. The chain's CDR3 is CSVLAGGHSTDTQYF. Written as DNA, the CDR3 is TGCAGCGTCTTAGCGGGGGGTCACAGCACAGATACGCAGTATTTT.

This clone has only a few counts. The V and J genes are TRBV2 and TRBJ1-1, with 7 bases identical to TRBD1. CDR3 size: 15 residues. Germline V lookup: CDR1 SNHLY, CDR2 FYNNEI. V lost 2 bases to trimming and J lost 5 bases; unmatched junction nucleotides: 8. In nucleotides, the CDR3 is TGTGCCAGCAGTGAACGGCGAGGGGGCTTTACTGAAGCTTTCTTT. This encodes CASSERRGGFTEAFF.

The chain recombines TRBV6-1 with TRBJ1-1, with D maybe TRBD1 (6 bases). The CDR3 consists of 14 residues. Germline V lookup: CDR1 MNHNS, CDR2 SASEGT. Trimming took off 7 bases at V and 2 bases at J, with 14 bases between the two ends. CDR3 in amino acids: CASTPGGANTEAFF. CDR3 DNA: TGTGCCAGCACCCCGGGGGGGGCTAACACTGAAGCTTTCTTT.

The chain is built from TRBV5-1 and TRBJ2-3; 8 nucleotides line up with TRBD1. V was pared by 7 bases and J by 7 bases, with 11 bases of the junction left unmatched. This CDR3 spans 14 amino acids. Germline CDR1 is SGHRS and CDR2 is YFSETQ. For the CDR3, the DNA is TGCGCCAGCCGTTTAGACAGGGGAGAGTATACGCAGTATTTT. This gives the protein CASRLDRGEYTQYF.

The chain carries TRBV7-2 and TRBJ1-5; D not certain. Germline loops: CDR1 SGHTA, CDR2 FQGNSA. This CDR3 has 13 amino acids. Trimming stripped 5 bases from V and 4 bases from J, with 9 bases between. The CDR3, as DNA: TGTGCCAGCAGCCCTAGATTAAATCAGCCCCAGCATTTT. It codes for CASSPRLNQPQHF.

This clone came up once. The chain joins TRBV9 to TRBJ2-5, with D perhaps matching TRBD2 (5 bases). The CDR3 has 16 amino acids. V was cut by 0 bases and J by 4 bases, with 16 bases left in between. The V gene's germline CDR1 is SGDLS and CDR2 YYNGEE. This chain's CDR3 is CASSVEPIGVGETQYF. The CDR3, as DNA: TGTGCCAGCAGCGTAGAACCAATCGGGGTCGGAGAGACCCAGTACTTC.

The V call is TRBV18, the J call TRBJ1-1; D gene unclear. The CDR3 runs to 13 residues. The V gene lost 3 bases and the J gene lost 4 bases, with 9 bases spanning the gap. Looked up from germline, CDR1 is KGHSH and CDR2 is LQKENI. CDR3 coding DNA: TGTGCCAGCTCACCGTCCCTAGGCACTGAAGCTTTCTTT. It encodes CASSPSLGTEAFF.

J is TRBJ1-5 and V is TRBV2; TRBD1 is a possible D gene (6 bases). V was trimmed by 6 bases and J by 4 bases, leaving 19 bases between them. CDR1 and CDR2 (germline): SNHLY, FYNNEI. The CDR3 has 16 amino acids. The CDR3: CASSQQGRALNQPQHF. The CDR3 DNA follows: TGTGCCAGCAGCCAACAGGGACGGGCTTTAAATCAGCCCCAGCATTTT.

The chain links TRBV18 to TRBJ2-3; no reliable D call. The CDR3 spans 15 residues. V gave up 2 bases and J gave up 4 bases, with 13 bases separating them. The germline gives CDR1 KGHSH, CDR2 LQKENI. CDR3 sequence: CASSPARDAADTQYF. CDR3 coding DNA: TGTGCCAGCTCACCAGCCAGAGACGCGGCAGATACGCAGTATTTT.

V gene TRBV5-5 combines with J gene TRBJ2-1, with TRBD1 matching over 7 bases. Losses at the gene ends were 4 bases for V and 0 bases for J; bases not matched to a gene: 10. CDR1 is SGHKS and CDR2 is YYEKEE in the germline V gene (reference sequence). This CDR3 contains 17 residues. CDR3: CASSVNRGLSSYNEQFF. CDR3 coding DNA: TGTGCCAGCAGCGTAAACAGGGGTCTTAGCTCCTACAATGAGCAGTTCTTC.